Reported below is one T cell receptor beta chain. Its antigen is currently unknown. Researchers ran the PCR with 60 Vbeta and 13 Jbeta primers. Sequenced by immunoSEQ multiplex PCR; TCRdb stores in-frame clones only, minus some. The sample lists roughly 150,000 clones, about 66% occurring once. The data are from a study of cytomegalovirus exposure and HLA in healthy donors. Findings of the study overall: V segments that were indistinguishable, TRBV6-2 and TRBV6-3 among them, were omitted from analysis. The only immune exposure information that was available was CMV serostatus.

The CDR3 is 16 amino acids. Germline V gene data show CDR1 as SGHNT and CDR2 as YENEEA. V dropped 5 bases and J dropped 2; count of bases not matched to a gene: 9. The chain has TRBV11-3 and TRBJ1-3; 7 bases are shared with TRBD1. This sequence was found in a human donor in good health. The specimen was PBMCs. In DNA form, the CDR3 reads TGTGCCAGCAGCCCCCGACAGGGAAGGGCTGGAAACACCATATATTTT. Translated: CASSPRQGRAGNTIYF.